Many counts were recorded for the clone carrying this TCR beta chain. TCRdb re-analysed the 5' RACE reads in MiXCR, keeping a single row per CDR3 protein. The sample gives roughly 110,000 distinct CDR3 sequences, 11% of which show up once; about 8% is in the top ten. The data derive from a study of early T cells in non-severe SARS-CoV-2 infection. This clonotype was obtained from an adult who was a healthcare worker with PCR-confirmed SARS-CoV-2 infection or an uninfected control (not recorded which). What was sequenced was whole blood.

CDR3 DNA sequence: TGTGCCAGCAGTGAAGCGGTGGGCTTGGGGAGTGAAAAACTGTTTTTT. Translating gives CASSEAVGLGSEKLFF. This sequence joins TRBV2 and TRBJ1-4; D is uncertain. Germline CDR1 is SNHLY and CDR2 is FYNNEI. Trimming shortened V by 0 bases and J by 7 bases, and 15 bases separated the two germline ends. The CDR3 extends over 16 amino acids.